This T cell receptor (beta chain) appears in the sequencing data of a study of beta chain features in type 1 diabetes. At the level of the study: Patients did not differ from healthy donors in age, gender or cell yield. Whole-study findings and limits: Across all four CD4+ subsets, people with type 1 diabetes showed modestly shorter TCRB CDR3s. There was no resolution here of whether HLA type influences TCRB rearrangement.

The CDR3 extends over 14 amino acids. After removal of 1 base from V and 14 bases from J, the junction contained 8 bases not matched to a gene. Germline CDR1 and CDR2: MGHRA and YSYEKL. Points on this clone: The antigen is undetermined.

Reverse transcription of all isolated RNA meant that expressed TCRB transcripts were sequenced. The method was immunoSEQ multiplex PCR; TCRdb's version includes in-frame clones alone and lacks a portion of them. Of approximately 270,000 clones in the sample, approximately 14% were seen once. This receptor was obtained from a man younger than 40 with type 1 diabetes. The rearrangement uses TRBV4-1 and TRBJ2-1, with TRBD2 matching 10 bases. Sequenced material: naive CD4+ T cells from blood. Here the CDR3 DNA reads TGCGCCAGCAGCCAAGCTACTAGCGGGAATGATGAGTTCTTC. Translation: CASSQATSGNDEFF.